This T cell receptor beta chain was identified during a study of blood T cell repertoires in COVID-19. Libraries were prepared by immunoSEQ multiplex PCR; TCRdb keeps only in-frame clonotypes and omits some of them. The data show about 170,000 clones, with under 90% seen just once and roughly 1.9% held by the top ten. The TCR comes from a woman of 80 years or more with acute or convalescent COVID-19. Sequencing was performed on peripheral blood.

The CDR3: CASRDITVDTQYF. As DNA, the CDR3 is TGTGCCAGTAGGGACATTACGGTAGATACGCAGTATTTT. The chain carries TRBV19 and TRBJ2-3; TRBD1 might be the D (5 bases). The CDR3 runs 13 residues. From germline, CDR1 is LNHDA and CDR2 SQIVND (reference sequence). V dropped 6 bases and J dropped 5 bases, with 12 bases sitting between them.